These 15 T cell receptor beta chains share one sample of origin, sequenced in a study of shared clonotypes between healthy human individuals. TCRdb's table, derived via immunoSEQ multiplex PCR, lists solely in-frame clones and lacks some. The sample lists approximately 1.5 million clones; less than 99% were seen once. The material sequenced was naive CD4+ T cells sorted from blood. Described subset: CD45RA+ positively selected. These receptors all stem from a man in his thirties or forties in good health.

The chain links TRBV6-1 to TRBJ2-7; 7 nucleotides align to TRBD2. The CDR3 runs 15 residues. Germline CDR1 MNHNS, CDR2 SASEGT. J was trimmed by 0 bases and V by 0 bases; bases with no gene match: 2. CDR3 amino acids: CASSEAGGSSYEQYF. The CDR3 DNA follows: TGTGCCAGCAGTGAAGCGGGGGGGAGCTCCTACGAGCAGTACTTC.

The V call is TRBV12-5, the J call TRBJ2-3, with 8 bases aligning to TRBD1. J was trimmed by 4 bases and V by 3 bases; bases with no gene match: 6. CDR1 is LGHNT and CDR2 is FRNRAP in the germline V gene. CDR3 length equals 15 residues. CDR3 amino acids: CASGFLGQASDTQYF. CDR3 DNA sequence: TGTGCTAGTGGTTTTTTGGGACAGGCGTCAGATACGCAGTATTTT.

J is TRBJ2-2 and V is TRBV5-5, with D hard to call. CDR3 size: 16 residues. Germline values: CDR1 SGHKS, CDR2 YYEKEE (reference sequence). Trimming left V 1 base short and J 5 bases short, with 15 bases between. The CDR3 DNA sequence: TGTGCCAGCAGCTTGATCGGCCAGGTCGGGACCGGGGAGCTGTTTTTT. Amino acid sequence: CASSLIGQVGTGELFF.

About this clone: Compared with germline, one end of the junction differs, possibly owing to a read error. This chain uses TRBV28 with TRBJ2-1; 10 bases match TRBD1. Germline assignment: CDR1 MDHEN and CDR2 SYDVKM. The CDR3 extends over 12 amino acids. CDR3 DNA sequence: TGTGCCAGCAGCGCACCCCCGGGACAGGGGATCTTC. Amino acid sequence: CASSAPPGQGIF.

The rearrangement links TRBV10-3 to TRBJ1-2; 7 positions agree with TRBD1. Germline-derived CDR1 and CDR2 are ENHRY and SYGVKD. This CDR3 is 16 amino acids long. Trimming took 4 bases from V and 0 from J; bases not matched to a gene: 8. The CDR3 here is CAISAQGEAANYGYTF. CDR3 sequence (DNA): TGTGCCATCAGTGCCCAGGGGGAAGCCGCTAACTATGGCTACACCTTC.

The chain carries TRBV5-1 and TRBJ2-3; D is unresolved. Germline CDR1 is SGHRS and CDR2 is YFSETQ. The CDR3 covers 16 residues. The V end lost 0 bases, the J end lost 2 bases, and 13 bases lay between the germline ends. The CDR3: CASSLGLLTLTDTQYF. CDR3 nucleotides: TGCGCCAGCAGCTTGGGACTTCTGACACTCACAGATACGCAGTATTTT.

For this clone: Other DNA sequences of this sample code for an identical CDR3. The chain combines TRBV5-4 with TRBJ2-7, with 10 nucleotides matching TRBD2. V lost 0 bases and J lost 4; bases outside the gene matches: 4. Germline V gene sequence: CDR1 SGHNT, CDR2 YYREEE (reference sequence). The CDR3 totals 15 residues. In DNA, the CDR3 is TGTGCCAGCAGCTTGGCCGCTAGCGGGAGTTACGAGCAGTACTTC. Its translation: CASSLAASGSYEQYF.

The chain couples TRBV2 to TRBJ2-6; D not certain. There are 14 residues in the CDR3. V was shortened by 6 bases and J by 2 bases, with 8 bases between the two germline ends. Per the germline V gene, CDR1 is SNHLY and CDR2 is FYNNEI. The CDR3 reads CASRQVAGANVLTF. In nucleotides, the CDR3 is TGTGCCAGCAGGCAGGTCGCTGGGGCCAACGTCCTGACTTTC.

The chain is built from TRBV28 and TRBJ1-5; a weak D match, TRBD1 (5 bases). With 10 bases removed from V and 12 bases from J, the gap between germline ends came to 19 bases. CDR1 and CDR2 from the germline V gene are MDHEN and SYDVKM. This CDR3 has 12 residues. The CDR3, as DNA: TGTGCCACCGAAAAGACAGCACCTCTCCAGCATTTT. It codes for CATEKTAPLQHF.

The chain couples TRBV6-1 to TRBJ1-4, with 9 nucleotides matching TRBD1. V was clipped by 2 bases and J by 6 bases; unmatched bases: 19. Per germline, CDR1 MNHNS and CDR2 SASEGT. This CDR3 is built from 20 residues. In DNA, the CDR3 is TGTGCCAGCAGTGAATCCCATTCCGCACAGGGGGCTTTTTTAGATGAAAAACTGTTTTTT. It translates to CASSESHSAQGAFLDEKLFF.

This clone was detected once. The identical CDR3 is also encoded by other nucleotide sequences in the sample. The chain joins TRBV5-4 to TRBJ2-5; 12 bases map to TRBD2. Germline V lookup: CDR1 SGHNT, CDR2 YYREEE (reference sequence). Germline trimming cut 4 bases from V and 2 bases from J; bases unmatched to any gene: 3. The length of the CDR3 is 15 residues. CDR3 region: CASSGTSGLQETQYF. DNA of the CDR3: TGTGCCAGCAGCGGGACTAGCGGGCTACAAGAGACCCAGTACTTC.

The gene calls are TRBV7-8 and TRBJ1-5, with D tentatively TRBD1 (5 bases). Germline CDR1 SGHVS, CDR2 FQNEAQ. V shed 2 bases and J shed 6 bases, with 11 bases lying between them. This CDR3 is built from 14 residues. CDR3: CASSLYAGTQPQHF. CDR3 bases: TGTGCCAGCAGCTTATATGCAGGGACTCAGCCCCAGCATTTT.

The chain has TRBV28 and TRBJ2-7; D perhaps matches TRBD2 (6 bases). Deletions cut 5 bases from V and 1 base from J, with 6 bases between. The CDR3 runs to 12 residues. Germline CDR1 is MDHEN and CDR2 is SYDVKM. This chain's CDR3 is CASSGTSYEQYF. In DNA, the CDR3 is TGTGCCAGCAGTGGGACTTCCTACGAGCAGTACTTC.

To note about this clone: The sample has other DNA sequences that encode this CDR3 too. V usage is TRBV7-9 and J usage is TRBJ1-2, with D unresolved. The CDR3 sequence is 13 residues long. Trimming removed 2 bases at V and 1 base at J, with 5 bases between. Per germline, CDR1 SEHNR and CDR2 FQNEAQ (reference sequence). The DNA for the CDR3 is TGTGCCAGCAGCTTATCAAGTAACTATGGCTACACCTTC. Its protein is CASSLSSNYGYTF.

V usage is TRBV15 and J usage is TRBJ2-5; D is unclear. Between the trimmed V and J ends, which lost 3 bases and 5 bases, there was a span of 4 bases. CDR3 length: 11 amino acids. Germline V gene data show CDR1 as LNHNV and CDR2 as YYDKDF (reference sequence). As DNA, the CDR3 is TGTGCCACCAGCAGGACGGAGACCCAGTACTTC. It yields the protein CATSRTETQYF.